This T cell receptor beta chain was observed in a study of T cells after yellow fever vaccination. Regarding this clonotype: No antigen is known for it.

The study, taken as a whole, reports: The secondary response was weaker but peaked faster, day 5 versus 15. Most primary-vaccination clones recurred post-booster (roughly 96% CD4, over 70% CD8). There was a small share of clonotypes that showed up in both the CD4 and CD8 compartments. Abundant clonotypes from the bulk population could have been carried over as contaminants into FACS-sorted repertoires.

A single record per CDR3 protein comes from TCRdb applying MiXCR to the 5' RACE reads. The sample lists 120,000 or so distinct CDR3 sequences; about 8.8% were seen once. The receptor was derived from a man younger than 35 who received the YFV17D yellow fever vaccine. The input for sequencing was CD8+ T cells sorted from PBMCs, taken on the day of the yellow fever booster vaccination.

The CDR3, as DNA: TGCGCCAGCAGCCAAGATGGGAAGGCGCAGTTCTTC. It codes for CASSQDGKAQFF. V gene TRBV4-1 combines with J gene TRBJ2-1; D not certain. CDR3 length: 12 residues. V shed 0 bases and J shed 12 bases, with 9 bases lying between them. Germline CDR1 MGHRA, CDR2 YSYEKL.